The clone carrying this T cell receptor beta chain turned up a few times. As yet, its antigen is unknown. This entry is derived from a study of cytomegalovirus exposure and HLA in healthy donors. The CDR3 runs to 12 residues. Germline V lookup: CDR1 SEHNR, CDR2 FQNEAQ (reference sequence). The V end was cut by 7 bases, the J end by 4 bases, with 10 bases between. Vbeta (60) and Jbeta (13) primers were used in the PCR. Libraries were prepared by immunoSEQ multiplex PCR; TCRdb keeps only in-frame clonotypes and omits some of them. The table has 90,000 to 150,000 clones, approximately 80% seen once; the top ten hold more than 1.4%. Points from the study as a whole: Trimming of TCR beta V- and J-genes showed a link, identified in a later analysis, to a missense DCLRE1C variant.

The sequenced sample was PBMCs. This sequence originates from a young woman in good health and CMV-seronegative. The V gene is TRBV7-9, the J gene TRBJ1-1; a weak D match, TRBD1 (5 bases). In nucleotides, the CDR3 is TGTGCCAGCACCCGAGACAGCACTGAAGCTTTCTTT. It is translated as CASTRDSTEAFF.